Below, 28 T cell receptor beta chains from the same sample are listed, as sequenced in a study of shared clonotypes between healthy human individuals. Positive CCR7 selection of CD45RO-negative cells yielded the naive CD8 cells, and terminally differentiated effector memory CD45RA+ cells were excluded. Sequencing was performed with immunoSEQ multiplex PCR; in TCRdb, only in-frame clones are kept and a portion is missing. The sample has millions of clones, about 95% seen once. Sequencing input: naive CD8+ T cells sorted from blood. Source of these receptors: a man younger than 30 in good health.

The J gene is TRBJ2-2, the V gene TRBV6-5; a possible D gene is TRBD2 (6 bases). CDR1 is MNHEY, CDR2 SVGAGI, per germline. V was pared by 2 bases and J by 4 bases, with 11 bases between. The CDR3 is 15 residues long. The CDR3 spells CASSYEDGGTGELFF. The CDR3 DNA follows: TGTGCCAGCAGTTACGAAGACGGGGGCACCGGGGAGCTGTTTTTT.

This chain joins TRBV6-5 and TRBJ2-5; tentative D call: TRBD1 (5 bases). This CDR3 has 15 amino acids. The germline CDR1 and CDR2 sequences are MNHEY and SVGAGI. V lost 2 bases and J lost 1, with 11 bases in between. CDR3 in amino acids: CASSYGQGRQETQYF. In DNA, the CDR3 is TGTGCCAGCAGTTACGGGCAGGGCCGCCAAGAGACCCAGTACTTC.

As regards this clone: This specimen includes other DNA sequences encoding the same CDR3. The J gene is TRBJ2-7, the V gene TRBV29-1; D might be TRBD2 (6 bases). Germline CDR1 reads SQVTM; CDR2 reads ANQGSEA. V lost 6 bases to trimming and J lost 0 bases, with 12 bases between them. This CDR3 has 13 residues. Written as DNA, the CDR3 is TGCAGCGTCGAGGAGGGTTCCTCCTACGAGCAGTACTTC. This gives the protein CSVEEGSSYEQYF.

The genes are TRBV28 and TRBJ2-7; TRBD2 might be the D (5 bases). Trimming left V 7 bases short and J 5 bases short, with 18 bases between. Germline CDR1 MDHEN, CDR2 SYDVKM. The CDR3 is made up of 14 amino acids. The CDR3 region has the DNA TGTGCCAGCATAAGGACGGGGAGCTACCACGAGCAGTACTTC. It yields the protein CASIRTGSYHEQYF.

The chain uses TRBV6-1 and TRBJ1-2, with 8 bases fitting TRBD1. Trimming cost V 3 bases and J 5 bases; bases outside gene matches: 11. Germline V gene lookup returns CDR1 MNHNS and CDR2 SASEGT. This CDR3 contains 16 residues. CDR3 in DNA: TGTGCCAGCAGTGAGCCCCGGGACAGGATTGCGTATGGCTACACCTTC. Amino acids: CASSEPRDRIAYGYTF.

The V call is TRBV5-1, the J call TRBJ2-5; 13 bases line up with TRBD2. V trimming: 1 base; J trimming: 3 bases; junction bases outside the gene matches: 9. Germline loops: CDR1 SGHRS, CDR2 YFSETQ. This CDR3 is 18 amino acids long. In DNA form, the CDR3 reads TGCGCCAGCAGCTTGAATCTACTAGCGGGGGGGCCCGAAGAGACCCAGTACTTC. As protein: CASSLNLLAGGPEETQYF.

The chain has TRBV5-4 and TRBJ2-7, with a possible D match to TRBD2 (5 bases). Germline V gene sequence: CDR1 SGHNT, CDR2 YYREEE (reference sequence). The V end lost 5 bases, the J end lost 1 base, and 19 bases lay between the germline ends. The CDR3 is 16 amino acids. CDR3 loop: CASSLESGPGSYEQYF. The CDR3 nucleotides are TGTGCCAGCAGTCTGGAGTCCGGGCCGGGATCCTACGAGCAGTACTTC. Full variable domain (remainder filled in from reference TRBV5-4 and TRBJ2-7): ETGVTQSPTHLIKTRGQQVTLRCSSQSGHNTVSWYQQALGQGPQFIFQYYREEENGRGNFPPRFSGLQFPNYSSELNVNALELDDSALYLCASSLESGPGSYEQYFGPGTRLTVT.

The chain carries TRBV7-9 and TRBJ2-2, with D uncertain. The CDR3 spans 15 residues. CDR1 is SEHNR and CDR2 is FQNEAQ in the germline V gene (reference sequence). The V end lost 5 bases, the J end lost 1 base, and 11 bases lay between the germline ends. The CDR3 nucleotides are TGTGCCAGCAGCCGAGAAAGGGAGAACACCGGGGAGCTGTTTTTT. The encoded protein is CASSRERENTGELFF.

This clone was observed a single time. The genes are TRBV5-4 and TRBJ2-7; 9 bases fit TRBD2. V was clipped by 2 bases and J by 0 bases; unmatched bases: 3. There are 15 residues in the CDR3. Germline CDR1 reads SGHNT; CDR2 reads YYREEE (reference sequence). In DNA form, the CDR3 reads TGTGCCAGCAGCTTACTTAGCGGGAGCTCCTACGAGCAGTACTTC. Encoded protein: CASSLLSGSSYEQYF.

The V and J genes are TRBV6-1 and TRBJ2-1; 10 nucleotides align to TRBD2. The V gene end was trimmed by 4 bases and the J gene end by 4 bases; junction bases not matched to a gene: 1. Germline CDR1 MNHNS, CDR2 SASEGT. The CDR3 has 14 residues. CDR3: CASSVSGRYNEQFF. Here the CDR3 DNA reads TGTGCCAGCAGTGTTAGCGGGAGGTACAATGAGCAGTTCTTC.

V is TRBV13 and J is TRBJ2-7; 11 bases are shared with TRBD2. The CDR3 extends over 16 amino acids. Germline V lookup: CDR1 PRHDT, CDR2 FYEKMQ (reference sequence). V trimming: 5 bases; J trimming: 5 bases; junction bases outside the gene matches: 11. This CDR3 reads CASSPTRLAGRDEQYF. The DNA of the CDR3 is TGTGCCAGCAGCCCGACCCGACTAGCGGGAAGGGACGAGCAGTACTTC.

The J gene is TRBJ2-1, the V gene TRBV15; TRBD1 matches at 10 bases. CDR1 and CDR2 (germline): LNHNV, YYDKDF (reference sequence). This CDR3 has 19 amino acids. Trimming cost V 2 bases and J 2 bases; bases outside gene matches: 12. The CDR3 DNA is TGTGCCACCAGCAGAACGACAGGGGGCAGGACTACCGCCTACAATGAGCAGTTCTTC. The encoded protein is CATSRTTGGRTTAYNEQFF.

The chain is built from TRBV25-1 and TRBJ1-5; 8 nucleotides line up with TRBD1. The V gene's germline CDR1 is MGHDK and CDR2 SYGVNS. This CDR3 is built from 13 residues. Unmatched junction bases numbered 5, after V lost 2 bases and J lost 11 bases. The CDR3: CASSEGTGGAQHF. Here the CDR3 DNA reads TGTGCCAGCAGTGAAGGTACAGGGGGAGCCCAGCATTTT.

In regard to this clone: This sample includes further DNA sequences coding for the same CDR3. The chain is built from TRBV5-1 and TRBJ2-5; D may be TRBD2 (7 bases). The V end was cut by 3 bases, the J end by 2 bases, with 14 bases between. This CDR3 is 15 amino acids long. CDR1 and CDR2 from the germline V gene are SGHRS and YFSETQ. CDR3 bases: TGCGCCAGCAGCTCTGAGGGGGGGATACAAGAGACCCAGTACTTC. It translates to CASSSEGGIQETQYF. Full variable domain (missing parts from reference TRBV5-1 and TRBJ2-5): KAGVTQTPRYLIKTRGQQVTLSCSPISGHRSVSWYQQTPGQGLQFLFEYFSETQRNKGNFPGRFSGRQFSNSRSEMNVSTLELGDSALYLCASSSEGGIQETQYFGPGTRLLVL.

The V and J genes are TRBV29-1 and TRBJ2-1, with D tentatively TRBD1 (5 bases). The CDR3 consists of 13 residues. Germline assignment: CDR1 SQVTM and CDR2 ANQGSEA. The ends were cut back, 7 bases at V and 5 bases at J, with 15 bases in the middle. The chain's CDR3 is CSGEQVSDNEQFF. The CDR3 nucleotides read TGCAGCGGCGAACAGGTATCGGACAATGAGCAGTTCTTC.

The chain recombines TRBV23-1 with TRBJ1-2, with D possibly matching TRBD1 (5 bases). TRBV23-1 is assigned to the ORF class and has an uncertain function. There are 14 residues in the CDR3. Trimming stripped 8 bases from V and 4 bases from J, with 17 bases between. This CDR3 is CASRPQGVSYGYTF. Written as DNA, the CDR3 is TGCGCCAGCCGACCCCAAGGGGTCAGCTATGGCTACACCTTC.

The chain recombines TRBV5-6 with TRBJ2-1, with 14 bases matching TRBD2. This CDR3 has 19 residues. The germline V gene encodes CDR1 SGHDT and CDR2 YYEEEE. Trimming removed 4 bases from V and 7 bases from J; junction bases left unmatched: 16. CDR3 in amino acids: CASSGGLAGALNKGNEQFF. DNA for the CDR3: TGTGCCAGCAGCGGGGGACTAGCGGGAGCCTTAAATAAGGGTAATGAGCAGTTCTTC.

Comments on this clone: This CDR3 is also generated by other DNA sequences in the sample. The chain uses TRBV5-6 and TRBJ2-7; possible D gene TRBD1, 6 bases. The CDR3 is made up of 12 amino acids. Trimming pared 1 base from V and 6 bases from J, leaving 8 bases between. The germline V gene encodes CDR1 SGHDT and CDR2 YYEEEE. The CDR3 is CASSLLGGEQYF. DNA for the CDR3: TGTGCCAGCAGCTTGCTAGGGGGCGAGCAGTACTTC.

This chain uses TRBV6-1 with TRBJ2-2, with D possibly TRBD2 on 5 matching bases. Germline CDR1 MNHNS, CDR2 SASEGT. Trimming removed 11 bases from V and 6 bases from J, with 10 bases in between. The CDR3 sequence is 11 residues long. The CDR3 coding sequence is TGTGCCCGCCGGGGTGCCGGGGAGCTGTTTTTT. Translated: CARRGAGELFF.

The chain is built from TRBV7-9 and TRBJ1-5, with 12 nucleotides matching TRBD1. Germline CDR1 reads SEHNR; CDR2 reads FQNEAQ (reference sequence). This CDR3 spans 17 amino acids. Unmatched junction bases numbered 5, after V lost 3 bases and J lost 2 bases. CDR3 coding DNA: TGTGCCAGCAGCTTGACCGGGACAGGGGGCGGCAATCAGCCCCAGCATTTT. Translated: CASSLTGTGGGNQPQHF.

This clone was detected once. The chain couples TRBV29-1 to TRBJ2-5, with D unresolved. This CDR3 comprises 12 residues. Germline V gene data show CDR1 as SQVTM and CDR2 as ANQGSEA. Trimming removed 3 bases at V and 1 base at J, with 6 bases between. CDR3: CSVDGFQETQYF. Here the CDR3 DNA reads TGCAGCGTTGACGGCTTCCAAGAGACCCAGTACTTC.

V is TRBV30 and J is TRBJ1-1; D is uncertain. The germline CDR1 and CDR2 sequences are GTSNPN and SVGIG (reference sequence). Trimming shortened V by 0 bases and J by 5 bases, and 31 bases separated the two germline ends. There are 20 residues in the CDR3. Here the CDR3 reads CAWSVGRGGQEVISWTEAFF. The CDR3 DNA is TGTGCCTGGAGTGTAGGGCGCGGAGGGCAGGAGGTAATTTCGTGGACTGAAGCTTTCTTT.

DNA for the CDR3: TGCGCCAGCAGCTCGGGGACAGGGTACAACGAGCAGTACTTC. As protein: CASSSGTGYNEQYF. This chain links TRBV5-1 with TRBJ2-7; the match to TRBD1 covers 9 bases. With 3 bases clipped from V and 5 bases from J, the junction kept 6 bases outside the gene matches. Germline CDR1 reads SGHRS; CDR2 reads YFSETQ. The CDR3 extends over 14 amino acids.

Worth noting for this clone: The sample carries other DNA sequences with the same CDR3. V and J are TRBV9 and TRBJ2-7; D perhaps matches TRBD1 (6 bases). Trimming pared 0 bases from V and 4 bases from J, leaving 11 bases between. Germline CDR1 SGDLS, CDR2 YYNGEE. This CDR3 region has 14 residues. The CDR3 nucleotides are TGTGCCAGCAGCGTAGCCCCACAGGGATACGAGCAGTACTTC. This encodes CASSVAPQGYEQYF. Filled out from reference TRBV9 and TRBJ2-7, the complete variable domain reads DSGVTQTPKHLITATGQRVTLRCSPRSGDLSVYWYQQSLDQGLQFLIQYYNGEERAKGNILERFSAQQFPDLHSELNLSSLELGDSALYFCASSVAPQGYEQYFGPGTRLTVT.

The J gene is TRBJ2-6, the V gene TRBV27, with D perhaps assigned TRBD1 or TRBD2 (5 bases each). V was clipped by 5 bases and J by 0 bases, with 14 bases between them. CDR1 and CDR2 (germline): MNHEY, SMNVEV (reference sequence). The CDR3 is 17 amino acids. The CDR3 loop is CASSPGPGPSGANVLTF. The CDR3 DNA follows: TGTGCCAGCAGTCCGGGACCGGGCCCCTCTGGGGCCAACGTCCTGACTTTC.

J is TRBJ1-3 and V is TRBV6-1; 7 bases map to TRBD1. The ends lost 10 bases at V and 0 bases at J; junction bases unmatched: 9. CDR3 length: 15 residues. Germline V gives CDR1 MNHNS, CDR2 SASEGT. As DNA, the CDR3 is TGTGCCACCATTCCCCGGGACAGCTCTGGAAACACCATATATTTT. The encoded protein is CATIPRDSSGNTIYF.

Notes on this clone: Other nucleotide sequences from this sample produce the same CDR3. The chain has TRBV9 and TRBJ2-3, with 7 bases identical to TRBD2. This CDR3 is built from 15 residues. V shed 0 bases, J shed 2 bases, and the junction held 3 bases outside the gene matches. Germline-derived CDR1 and CDR2 are SGDLS and YYNGEE. The CDR3: CASSVAGGSTDTQYF. The DNA of the CDR3 is TGTGCCAGCAGCGTAGCGGGAGGCTCCACAGATACGCAGTATTTT. Together with reference TRBV9 and TRBJ2-3, the CDR3 gives the full variable domain: DSGVTQTPKHLITATGQRVTLRCSPRSGDLSVYWYQQSLDQGLQFLIQYYNGEERAKGNILERFSAQQFPDLHSELNLSSLELGDSALYFCASSVAGGSTDTQYFGPGTRLTVL.

A remark on this clone: Other DNA sequences in this sample translate to the same CDR3. The chain employs TRBV5-6 and TRBJ1-1; no clear D gene. CDR3 length: 13 residues. Looked up from germline, CDR1 is SGHDT and CDR2 is YYEEEE. With 5 bases removed from V and 0 bases from J, the gap between germline ends came to 8 bases. The CDR3 nucleotides read TGTGCCAGCAGTCTCCAGATGAACACTGAAGCTTTCTTT. It is translated as CASSLQMNTEAFF.